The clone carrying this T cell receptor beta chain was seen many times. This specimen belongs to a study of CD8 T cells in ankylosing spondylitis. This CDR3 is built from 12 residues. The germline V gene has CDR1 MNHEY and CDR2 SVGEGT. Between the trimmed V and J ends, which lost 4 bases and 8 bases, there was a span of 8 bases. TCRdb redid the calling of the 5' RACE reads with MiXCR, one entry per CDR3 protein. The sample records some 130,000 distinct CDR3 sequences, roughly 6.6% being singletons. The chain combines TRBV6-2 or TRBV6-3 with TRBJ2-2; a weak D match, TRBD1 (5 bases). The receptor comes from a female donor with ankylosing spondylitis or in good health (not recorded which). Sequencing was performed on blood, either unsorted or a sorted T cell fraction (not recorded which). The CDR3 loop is CASSSQGGELFF. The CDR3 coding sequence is TGTGCCAGCAGTTCCCAGGGAGGGGAGCTGTTTTTT.